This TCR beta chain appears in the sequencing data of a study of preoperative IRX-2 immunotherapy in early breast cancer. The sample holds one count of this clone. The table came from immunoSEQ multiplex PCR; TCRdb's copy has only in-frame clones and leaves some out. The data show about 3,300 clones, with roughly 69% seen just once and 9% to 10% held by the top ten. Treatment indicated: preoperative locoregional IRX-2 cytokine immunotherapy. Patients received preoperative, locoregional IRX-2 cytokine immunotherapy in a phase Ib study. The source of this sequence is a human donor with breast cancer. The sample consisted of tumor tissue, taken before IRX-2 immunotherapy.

The DNA of the CDR3 is TGTGCCAGCAGCCAAATCCAGGGGCGATCGCAGTATTTT. Its translation is CASSQIQGRSQYF. The V call is TRBV14, the J call TRBJ2-3; tentatively, D is TRBD1 (6 bases). V dropped 2 bases and J dropped 10 bases, with 13 bases sitting between them. This CDR3 comprises 13 residues. The germline CDR1 and CDR2 sequences are SGHDN and FVKESK.